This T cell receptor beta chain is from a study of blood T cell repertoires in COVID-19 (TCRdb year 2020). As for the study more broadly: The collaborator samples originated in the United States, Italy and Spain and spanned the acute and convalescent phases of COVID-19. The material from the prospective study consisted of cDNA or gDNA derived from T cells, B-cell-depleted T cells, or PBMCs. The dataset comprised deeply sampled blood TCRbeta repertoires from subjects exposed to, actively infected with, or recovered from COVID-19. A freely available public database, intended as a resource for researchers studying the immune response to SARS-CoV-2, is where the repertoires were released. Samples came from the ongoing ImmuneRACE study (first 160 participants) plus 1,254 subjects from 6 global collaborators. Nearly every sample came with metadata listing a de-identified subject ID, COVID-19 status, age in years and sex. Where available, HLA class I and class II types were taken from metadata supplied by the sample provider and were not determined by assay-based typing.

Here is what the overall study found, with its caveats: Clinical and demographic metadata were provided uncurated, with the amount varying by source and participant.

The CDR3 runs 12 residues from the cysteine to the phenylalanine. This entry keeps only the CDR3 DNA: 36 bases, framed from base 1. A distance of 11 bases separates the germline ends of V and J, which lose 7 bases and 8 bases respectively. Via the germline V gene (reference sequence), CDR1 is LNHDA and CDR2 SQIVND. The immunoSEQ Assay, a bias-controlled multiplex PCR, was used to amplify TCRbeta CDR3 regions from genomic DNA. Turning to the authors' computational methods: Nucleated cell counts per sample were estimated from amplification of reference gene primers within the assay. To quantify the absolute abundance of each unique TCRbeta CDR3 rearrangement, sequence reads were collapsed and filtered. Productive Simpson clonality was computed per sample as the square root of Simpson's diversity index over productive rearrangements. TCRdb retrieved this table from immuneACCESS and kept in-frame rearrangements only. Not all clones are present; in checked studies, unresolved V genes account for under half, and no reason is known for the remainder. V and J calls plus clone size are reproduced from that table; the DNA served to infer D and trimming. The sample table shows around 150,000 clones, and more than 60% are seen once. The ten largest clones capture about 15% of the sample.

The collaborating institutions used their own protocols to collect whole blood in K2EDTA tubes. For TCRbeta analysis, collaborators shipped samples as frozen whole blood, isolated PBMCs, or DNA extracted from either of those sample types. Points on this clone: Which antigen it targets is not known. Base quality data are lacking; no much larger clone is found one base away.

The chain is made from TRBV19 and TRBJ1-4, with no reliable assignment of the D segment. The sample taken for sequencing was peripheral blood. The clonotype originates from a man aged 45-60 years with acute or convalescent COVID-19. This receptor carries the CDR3 CASKSGIEKLFF. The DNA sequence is TGTGCCAGTAAATCAGGTATCGAAAAACTGTTTTTT.